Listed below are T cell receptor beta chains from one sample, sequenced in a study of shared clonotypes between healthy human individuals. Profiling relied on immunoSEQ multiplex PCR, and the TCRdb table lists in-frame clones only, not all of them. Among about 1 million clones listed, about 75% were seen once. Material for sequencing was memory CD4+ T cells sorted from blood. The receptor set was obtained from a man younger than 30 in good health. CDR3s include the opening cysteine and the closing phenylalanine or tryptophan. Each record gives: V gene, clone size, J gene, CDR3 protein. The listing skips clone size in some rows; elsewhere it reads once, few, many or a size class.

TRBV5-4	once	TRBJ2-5	CASSLRLAGDQETQYF
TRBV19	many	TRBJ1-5	CASKPLPQGAIISSNQPQHF
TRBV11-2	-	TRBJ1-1	CASTFAANTEAFF
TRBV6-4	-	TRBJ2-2	CASRKAGNTGELFF
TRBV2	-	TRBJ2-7	CASRPGQGQGEQYF
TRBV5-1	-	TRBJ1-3	CASSTGPTSGNTIYF
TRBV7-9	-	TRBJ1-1	CASSPRTGSNTEAFF
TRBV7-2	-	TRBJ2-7	CASSLEHGMGEQYF
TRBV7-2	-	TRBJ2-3	CASSLGPGGERGRTDTQYF
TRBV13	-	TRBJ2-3	CASSLVAGTDTQYF
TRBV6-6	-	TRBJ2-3	CASSSLTGGITDTQYF
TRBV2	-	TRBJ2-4	CASSGGPEGNIQYF
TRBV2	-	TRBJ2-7	CASSVGQSSYEQYF
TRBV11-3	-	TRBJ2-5	CASGTSGRGETQYF
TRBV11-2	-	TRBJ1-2	CASSLGGGSGYTF
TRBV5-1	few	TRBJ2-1	CASREGLAGGIDEQFF
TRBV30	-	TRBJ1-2	CAWSVGSPVYGYTF
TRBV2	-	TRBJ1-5	CASSGQNNQPQHF
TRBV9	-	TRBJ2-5	CASAMGTTQYF
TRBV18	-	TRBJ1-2	CASSPNRDGYTF
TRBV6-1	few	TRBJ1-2	CASSDKSAGSWGYTF
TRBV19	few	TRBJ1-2	CASSIVGQPNYGYTF
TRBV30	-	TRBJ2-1	CAWRGRPGQGPFGSYNEQFF
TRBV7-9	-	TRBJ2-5	CASSLWGETQYF
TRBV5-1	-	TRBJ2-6	CASSPMPGISGANVLTF
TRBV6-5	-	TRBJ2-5	CASSFGQLSQTQYF
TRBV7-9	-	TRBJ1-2	CASSLSDRIYGYTF
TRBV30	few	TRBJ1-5	CAWSVRGRQPQHF
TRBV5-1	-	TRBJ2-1	CASSLGQTYNEQFF
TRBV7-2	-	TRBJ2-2	CASGSRDRDTGELFF
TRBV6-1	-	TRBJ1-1	CASSEFEKAFF
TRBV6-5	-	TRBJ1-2	CASSPPGRYGYTF
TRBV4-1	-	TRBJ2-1	CASSQPQGGFGIRLNEQFF
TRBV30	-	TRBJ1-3	CVWKNKGNTIYF
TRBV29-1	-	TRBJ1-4	CSVDEGAGEKLFF
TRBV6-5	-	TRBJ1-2	CASSSGFGYTF
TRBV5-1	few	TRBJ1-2	CASSPDRNYGYTF
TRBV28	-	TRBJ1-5	CASSFRGFNQPQHF
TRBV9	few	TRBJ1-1	CASSVGRTNTEAFF
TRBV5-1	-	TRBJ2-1	CASSPLAASYNEQFF
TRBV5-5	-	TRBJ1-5	CASSWGTGGNQPQHF
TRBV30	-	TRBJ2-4	CAWREGQLAKNIQYF
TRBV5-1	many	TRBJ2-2	CASSVREPLRATGELFF
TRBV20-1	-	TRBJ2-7	CSAQLANEQYF
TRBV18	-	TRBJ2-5	CASSPFSGKGETQYF
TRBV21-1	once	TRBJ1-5	CASSTTGLGSDGSKLNQPQHF
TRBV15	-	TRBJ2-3	CATSRSGTSGRGTDTQYF
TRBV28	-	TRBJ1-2	CASSLRDLGGYTF
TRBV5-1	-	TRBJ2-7	CASSLATGQPNSYEQYF
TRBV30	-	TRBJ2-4	CAWRERVNKNIQYF
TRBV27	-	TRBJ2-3	CASSTIGAGGVDTQYF
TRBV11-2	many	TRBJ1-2	CASSLVSPNYGYTF
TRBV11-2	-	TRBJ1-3	CASSPQDRGLRNTIYF